The 24 T cell receptor beta chains below all came from one sample that was sequenced in a study of cytomegalovirus exposure and HLA in healthy donors (dated by TCRdb to the late 2010s). Library generation was performed with the immunoSEQ multiplex PCR assay. TCRdb took over this immuneACCESS table, retaining in-frame rearrangements with V and J assigned. Such tables are incomplete; in checked studies, under half of the missing clones stem from an unresolved V gene, and the remainder is unexplained. For this sample the table gives approximately 280,000 clones, of which approximately 86% were detected only once. The leading ten clones occupy roughly 1% of the sample. The sequenced sample was PBMCs. These receptors originate from a woman aged 18-29 years in good health and CMV-seronegative.

This clone was recorded only once. The rearrangement uses TRBV29-1 and TRBJ2-1; D is possibly TRBD1 (5 bases). The CDR3 totals 15 residues. V was clipped by 0 bases and J by 1 base, with 10 bases between them. CDR1 is SQVTM and CDR2 is ANQGSEA in the germline V gene. The DNA for the CDR3 is TGCAGCGTTGAAGATCTCAGGGTTTCCTACAATGAGCAGTTCTTC. Its translation: CSVEDLRVSYNEQFF.

The chain uses TRBV10-3 and TRBJ2-5, with 11 positions matching TRBD2. Trimming at V came to 3 bases and at J to 4 bases, leaving 7 bases not matched to a gene. Germline V gene sequence: CDR1 ENHRY, CDR2 SYGVKD. The CDR3 spans 16 residues. The CDR3 spells CAISDVTSGSLETQYF. The CDR3 region has the DNA TGTGCCATCAGTGACGTTACTAGCGGGAGTTTAGAGACCCAGTACTTC.

This clone turned up a few times. The chain joins TRBV29-1 to TRBJ1-1; no reliable D call. The CDR3 is made up of 13 amino acids. Trimming cost V 3 bases and J 3 bases, with 11 bases left between them. Germline V CDR1 and CDR2: SQVTM, ANQGSEA. The CDR3 sequence: CSVEPYSYTEAFF. CDR3 DNA: TGCAGCGTTGAGCCGTACAGCTACACTGAAGCTTTCTTT.

The chain employs TRBV4-3 and TRBJ2-2, with D hard to call. V lost 0 bases to trimming and J lost 3 bases, with 8 bases between them. CDR1 and CDR2 from the germline V gene are LGHNA and YSLEER. The CDR3 totals 15 residues. CDR3 nucleotide sequence: TGCGCCAGCAGCCAAGATAACGGGTACACCGGGGAGCTGTTTTTT. Residues: CASSQDNGYTGELFF.

This clone was seen a few times. Distinct nucleotide sequences in the sample also encode this CDR3. The V and J genes are TRBV4-3 and TRBJ1-2; TRBD1 aligns across 12 bases. Per germline, CDR1 LGHNA and CDR2 YSLEER. This CDR3 has 16 amino acids. Losses at the gene ends were 3 bases for V and 4 bases for J; bases not matched to a gene: 6. CDR3 protein: CASSQGQGAWIYGYTF. In DNA, the CDR3 is TGCGCCAGCAGCCAGGGACAGGGGGCGTGGATCTATGGCTACACCTTC.

Regarding this clone: This CDR3 is also generated by other DNA sequences in the sample. This chain joins TRBV28 and TRBJ1-2; maybe TRBD1 (6 bases). V lost 6 bases and J lost 5, with 13 bases in between. This CDR3 is built from 13 residues. In germline, CDR1 is MDHEN, CDR2 SYDVKM. CDR3 DNA sequence: TGTGCCAGCAGCCCGACAGGCCTTTATGGCTACACCTTC. This translates into CASSPTGLYGYTF.

The rearrangement links TRBV7-3 to TRBJ1-2, with 11 bases fitting TRBD1. The CDR3 length is 14 residues. In germline, CDR1 is SGHTA, CDR2 FQGTGA. Trimming at V came to 3 bases and at J to 7 bases, leaving 4 bases not matched to a gene. The CDR3 spells CASSFGQGALGYTF. For the CDR3, the DNA is TGTGCCAGCAGCTTCGGACAGGGGGCGCTTGGCTACACCTTC.

This sequence joins TRBV27 and TRBJ1-4; D might be TRBD1 (6 bases). The CDR3 has 17 amino acids. Per the germline V gene, CDR1 is MNHEY and CDR2 is SMNVEV (reference sequence). Between the trimmed V and J ends, which lost 6 bases and 5 bases, there was a span of 22 bases. The CDR3 DNA sequence: TGTGCCAGCAGGCCCTTTGGGGGGGGCCAGGAAAATGAAAAACTGTTTTTT. Translating it yields CASRPFGGGQENEKLFF.

J is TRBJ2-7 and V is TRBV5-1, with D possibly matching TRBD1 (5 bases). Looked up from germline, CDR1 is SGHRS and CDR2 is YFSETQ. The V end was cut by 0 bases, the J end by 5 bases, with 12 bases between. The CDR3 has 14 residues. For the CDR3, the DNA is TGCGCCAGCAGCTTGGTCGGAAGGGGCGACGAGCAGTACTTC. Translating it yields CASSLVGRGDEQYF.

The chain carries TRBV11-2 and TRBJ2-7; 8 bases match TRBD1. Germline CDR1 reads SGHAT; CDR2 reads FQNNGV. Trimming cost V 3 bases and J 4 bases; bases outside gene matches: 5. The length of the CDR3 is 14 residues. DNA for the CDR3: TGTGCCAGCAGCTTCGGACAGGGACTTTACGAGCAGTACTTC. Protein: CASSFGQGLYEQYF.

This rearrangement joins TRBV7-2 to TRBJ1-2; D is unresolved. This CDR3 region has 14 residues. Looked up from germline, CDR1 is SGHTA and CDR2 is FQGNSA. Trimming removed 4 bases at V and 4 bases at J, with 13 bases between. CDR3 sequence reads: CASSSPGLSYGYTF. CDR3 coding DNA: TGTGCCAGCAGCTCCCCAGGACTGTCCTATGGCTACACCTTC.

In DNA form, the CDR3 reads TGTGCCAGCAGTTACTCTCCGAGATCGAGAGATACGCAGTATTTT. This translates into CASSYSPRSRDTQYF. The genes are TRBV6-6 and TRBJ2-3; D is uncertain. The CDR3 contains 15 residues. Germline values: CDR1 MNHNY, CDR2 SVGAGI (reference sequence). V lost 0 bases and J lost 5, with 12 bases in between.

The chain joins TRBV28 to TRBJ2-3, with D tentatively TRBD2 (6 bases). The germline CDR1 and CDR2 sequences are MDHEN and SYDVKM. The V and J ends lost 8 bases and 0 bases respectively, with 18 bases between them. This CDR3 contains 16 residues. CDR3 amino acids: CASRTGTEASTDTQYF. In DNA, the CDR3 is TGTGCCAGCCGAACTGGGACTGAAGCTAGCACAGATACGCAGTATTTT. The full variable domain, completed using reference TRBV28 and TRBJ2-3, is DVKVTQSSRYLVKRTGEKVFLECVQDMDHENMFWYRQDPGLGLRLIYFSYDVKMKEKGDIPEGYSVSREKKERFSLILESASTNQTSMYLCASRTGTEASTDTQYFGPGTRLTVL.

This sequence joins TRBV9 and TRBJ1-1; D call uncertain. This CDR3 spans 16 amino acids. The V gene's germline CDR1 is SGDLS and CDR2 YYNGEE. The V and J ends lost 0 bases and 1 base respectively, with 13 bases between them. The CDR3 here is CASSVEARGGNTEAFF. The CDR3 nucleotides read TGTGCCAGCAGCGTAGAGGCCCGTGGCGGGAACACTGAAGCTTTCTTT. Using reference TRBV9 and TRBJ1-1 for the parts outside the CDR3, the full variable domain is DSGVTQTPKHLITATGQRVTLRCSPRSGDLSVYWYQQSLDQGLQFLIQYYNGEERAKGNILERFSAQQFPDLHSELNLSSLELGDSALYFCASSVEARGGNTEAFFGQGTRLTVV.

The genes are TRBV27 and TRBJ2-2; 12 nucleotides agree with TRBD1. Trimming removed 4 bases from V and 0 bases from J; junction bases left unmatched: 6. Germline V gene sequence: CDR1 MNHEY, CDR2 SMNVEV (reference sequence). The CDR3 sequence is 18 residues long. This CDR3 reads CASSWDRGQPANTGELFF. For the CDR3, the DNA is TGTGCCAGCAGTTGGGACAGGGGGCAACCGGCGAACACCGGGGAGCTGTTTTTT.

This clone was observed a few times. The chain recombines TRBV11-3 with TRBJ2-1; 8 nucleotides align to TRBD2. The CDR3 spans 16 residues. From germline, CDR1 is SGHNT and CDR2 YENEEA. Trimming took 1 base from V and 4 from J; bases not matched to a gene: 6. The CDR3 spells CASSLGGRGDYNEQFF. The DNA of the CDR3 is TGTGCCAGCAGCTTAGGCGGGCGGGGGGATTACAATGAGCAGTTCTTC.

The V call is TRBV20-1, the J call TRBJ1-1, with 7 bases matching TRBD1. CDR1 is DFQATT and CDR2 is SNEGSKA in the germline V gene (reference sequence). The CDR3 length is 11 residues. Losses at the gene ends were 4 bases for V and 5 bases for J; bases not matched to a gene: 1. The CDR3 region is CSATGGTEAFF. The CDR3 DNA reads TGCAGTGCTACAGGGGGTACTGAAGCTTTCTTT.

The gene calls are TRBV30 and TRBJ2-7; 8 bases align to TRBD1. The CDR3 is 10 amino acids. CDR1 is GTSNPN, CDR2 SVGIG, per germline (reference sequence). Trimming removed 7 bases from V and 6 bases from J; junction bases left unmatched: 2. CDR3 bases: TGTGCCTCAGGGGGCCCCGAGCAGTACTTC. Amino acid sequence: CASGGPEQYF.

This sequence joins TRBV4-3 and TRBJ2-1; TRBD2 aligns across 7 bases. Per the germline V gene, CDR1 is LGHNA and CDR2 is YSLEER. The CDR3 covers 17 residues. Unmatched junction bases numbered 6, after V lost 0 bases and J lost 1 base. The CDR3 loop reads CASSQELARNSYNEQFF. The CDR3 DNA is TGCGCCAGCAGCCAAGAACTAGCGCGCAATTCCTACAATGAGCAGTTCTTC.

This clone was recorded a few times. The V gene is TRBV6-1, the J gene TRBJ2-7, with D perhaps TRBD1 (5 bases). CDR3 length equals 14 residues. The V end was cut by 6 bases, the J end by 5 bases, with 17 bases between. Germline CDR1 reads MNHNS; CDR2 reads SASEGT. The CDR3 loop is CASSIPHRFHEQYF. CDR3 nucleotide sequence: TGTGCCAGCAGCATCCCACACAGGTTCCACGAGCAGTACTTC.

The table lists this clone with a count of one. The V and J genes are TRBV29-1 and TRBJ2-3; possibly TRBD1 for D (5 bases). Germline V gene lookup returns CDR1 SQVTM and CDR2 ANQGSEA. The CDR3 runs 13 residues. Deletions cut 8 bases from V and 0 bases from J, with 12 bases between. The CDR3: CSRQAGSTDTQYF. The CDR3 DNA reads TGCAGCCGACAAGCAGGGAGCACAGATACGCAGTATTTT.

V gene TRBV9 combines with J gene TRBJ1-2, with 9 positions matching TRBD1. The CDR3 consists of 13 residues. The junction had 4 bases not matched to a gene; V was cut back by 4 bases and J by 6 bases. Germline values: CDR1 SGDLS, CDR2 YYNGEE. As DNA, the CDR3 is TGTGCCAGCAGCCAGGGACAGGGAGATGGCTACACCTTC. This translates into CASSQGQGDGYTF. The full variable domain, its missing parts supplied by reference TRBV9 and TRBJ1-2, is DSGVTQTPKHLITATGQRVTLRCSPRSGDLSVYWYQQSLDQGLQFLIQYYNGEERAKGNILERFSAQQFPDLHSELNLSSLELGDSALYFCASSQGQGDGYTFGSGTRLTVV.

This chain connects TRBV2 to TRBJ1-5; 8 nucleotides match TRBD1. The trim removed 2 bases at V and 1 base at J, leaving 7 bases unmatched. CDR3 size: 17 residues. Germline CDR1 reads SNHLY; CDR2 reads FYNNEI. The CDR3 nucleotides are TGTGCCAGCAGTGAAAGGGGACAGGTAACCAGCAATCAGCCCCAGCATTTT. It yields the protein CASSERGQVTSNQPQHF.

The chain carries TRBV5-1 and TRBJ1-1; tentatively, D is TRBD1 (6 bases). This CDR3 is 14 amino acids long. The V gene lost 1 base and the J gene lost 1 base, with 8 bases spanning the gap. Germline V gives CDR1 SGHRS, CDR2 YFSETQ. DNA of the CDR3: TGCGCCAGCAGCTTGCCGGGACAGAACACTGAAGCTTTCTTT. Its protein product is CASSLPGQNTEAFF.